The clone carrying this T cell receptor beta chain came up once. The record originates from a study of blood T cell repertoires in COVID-19. Original processing methods: Researchers report that nucleated cell counts were estimated from reference gene primer amplification. The repertoire was sequenced with immunoSEQ multiplex PCR; TCRdb's copy has only in-frame clones and lacks some. For V, J and clone size, that table is used; D and trimming come from the DNA. The table shows some 150,000 clones, with about four fifths occurring only once. The germline CDR1 and CDR2 sequences are SNHLY and FYNNEI. The CDR3 consists of 14 residues. V gave up 6 bases and J gave up 4 bases, with 13 bases separating them.

V and J are TRBV2 and TRBJ1-5; D unresolved. The clonotype was recovered from a woman aged 45 to 65 who had been exposed to COVID-19. The source material was PBMCs or T cells enriched from blood (not recorded which). The DNA of the CDR3 is TGTGCCAGCAGCCGCGAAAAGATTAATCAGCCCCAGCATTTT. It codes for CASSREKINQPQHF.